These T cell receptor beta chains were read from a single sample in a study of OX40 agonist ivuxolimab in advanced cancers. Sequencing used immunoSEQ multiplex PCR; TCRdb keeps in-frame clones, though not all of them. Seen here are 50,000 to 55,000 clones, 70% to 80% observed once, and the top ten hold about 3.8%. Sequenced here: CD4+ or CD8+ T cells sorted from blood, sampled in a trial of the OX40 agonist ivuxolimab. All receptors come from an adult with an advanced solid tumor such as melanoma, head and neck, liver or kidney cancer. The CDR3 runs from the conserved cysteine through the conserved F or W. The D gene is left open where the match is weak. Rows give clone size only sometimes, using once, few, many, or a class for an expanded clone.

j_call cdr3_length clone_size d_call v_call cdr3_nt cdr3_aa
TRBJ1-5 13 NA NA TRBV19 TGTGCCAGTAGACGCGGGGAGAATCAGCCCCAGCATTTT CASRRGENQPQHF
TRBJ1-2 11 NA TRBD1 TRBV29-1 TGCAGCGCTGGGACAGGGGGCGGCTACACCTTC CSAGTGGGYTF
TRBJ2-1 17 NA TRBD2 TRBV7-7 TGTGCCAGCAGCTTAGATACCGGGACTAGCGGGAGGGATGAGCAGTTCTTC CASSLDTGTSGRDEQFF
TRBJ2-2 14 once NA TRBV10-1 TGCGCCAGCAGTGAGTCCTTTAACACCGGGGAGCTGTTTTTT CASSESFNTGELFF
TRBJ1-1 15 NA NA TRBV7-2 TGTGCCAGCAGCTTATGGGGGCAGGGAATCACTGAAGCTTTCTTT CASSLWGQGITEAFF
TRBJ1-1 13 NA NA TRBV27 TGTGCCAGCAACCCCCATGGGAACACTGAAGCTTTCTTT CASNPHGNTEAFF
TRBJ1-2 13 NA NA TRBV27 TGTGCCAGCAGCGCAAACCAGATTTATGGCTACACCTTC CASSANQIYGYTF
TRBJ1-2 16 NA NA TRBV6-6 TGTGCCAGCAGTTACGGAAAAATGCAGGGCTACTATGGCTACACCTTC CASSYGKMQGYYGYTF
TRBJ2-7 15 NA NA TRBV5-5 TGTGCCAGCAGCTTGGGAGACGCGGGCCGGACGCAGCAGTACTTC CASSLGDAGRTQQYF
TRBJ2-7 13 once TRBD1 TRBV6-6 TGTGCCAGCAGCCCCCCGACAGGGGCGGGGCAGTACTTC CASSPPTGAGQYF
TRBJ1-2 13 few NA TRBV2 TGTGCCAGCAGTGATCGAGACAACTATGGCTACACCTTC CASSDRDNYGYTF
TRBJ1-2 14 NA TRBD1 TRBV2 TGTGCCAGCAGTTGGACAGGGAAAGGAGATGGCTACACCTTC CASSWTGKGDGYTF
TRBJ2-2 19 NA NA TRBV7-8 TGTGCCAGCAGCCCGACCTCTTTTAGGAGGACTACGAACACCGGGGAGCTGTTTTTT CASSPTSFRRTTNTGELFF
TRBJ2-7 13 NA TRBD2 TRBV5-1 TGCGCCAGCAGCCCAGGACTAGCCTACGAGCAGTACTTC CASSPGLAYEQYF
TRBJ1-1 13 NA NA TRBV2 TGTGCCAGCAGTGAATGGCAGGGAGGTGAAGCTTTCTTT CASSEWQGGEAFF
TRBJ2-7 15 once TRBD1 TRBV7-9 TGTGCCAGCAGCTACGGACAGGGGGCGAGGTACGAGCAGTACTTC CASSYGQGARYEQYF
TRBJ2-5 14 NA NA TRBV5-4 TGTGCCAGCAGGGCGAGGCTCGCCAAAGAGACCCAGTACTTC CASRARLAKETQYF
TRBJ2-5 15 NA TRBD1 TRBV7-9 TGTGCCAGCAGCTTAGGTTGGACAGGGGAAGAGACCCAGTACTTC CASSLGWTGEETQYF
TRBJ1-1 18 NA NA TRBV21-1 TGTGCCAGCAGCAAATCCCTAGGAGACAGGAGGAAAGGCACTGAAGCTTTCTTT CASSKSLGDRRKGTEAFF
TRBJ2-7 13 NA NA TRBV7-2 TGTGCCAGCAACAAGGCCGGGGCCTACGAGCAGTACTTC CASNKAGAYEQYF